A single sample gave rise to the 25 T cell receptor beta chains below, sequenced in a study of PD-1 blockade in classical Hodgkin lymphoma. The protocol was immunoSEQ multiplex PCR, while the TCRdb copy is restricted to in-frame clones and leaves out a portion. Of more than 140,000 clones in the sample, nearly 80% are singletons; the top ten hold over 7.5%. No patient escaped relapse after autologous stem cell transplantation, and brentuximab vedotin exposure varied. Sample: peripheral blood mononuclear cells (PBMCs), taken before the second cycle of nivolumab. These receptor sequences come from a human donor with classical Hodgkin lymphoma.

The chain uses TRBV19 and TRBJ1-5, with 7 bases fitting TRBD1. Per the germline V gene, CDR1 is LNHDA and CDR2 is SQIVND (reference sequence). V lost 2 bases, J lost 6 bases, and 4 bases stayed unmatched. The CDR3 extends over 14 amino acids. The CDR3 is CASSIKTGAQPQHF. The CDR3, as DNA: TGTGCCAGTAGTATAAAAACAGGGGCTCAGCCCCAGCATTTT.

The V gene is TRBV19, the J gene TRBJ1-1; 9 bases match TRBD1. Looked up from germline, CDR1 is LNHDA and CDR2 is SQIVND (reference sequence). The junction had 14 bases not matched to a gene; V was cut back by 0 bases and J by 6 bases. CDR3 length: 18 residues. CDR3 amino acids: CASSIDRQGGLNTAEAFF. CDR3 DNA sequence: TGTGCCAGTAGTATAGATAGACAGGGGGGCTTGAACACTGCTGAAGCTTTCTTT.

Here the CDR3 reads CASSLDGTGGNTIYF. The CDR3 nucleotides are TGCGCCAGCAGCTTGGACGGGACTGGTGGAAACACCATATATTTT. The chain is built from TRBV5-1 and TRBJ1-3, with D possibly matching TRBD1 (5 bases). Between the trimmed V and J ends, which lost 0 bases and 3 bases, there was a span of 10 bases. Germline-derived CDR1 and CDR2 are SGHRS and YFSETQ. This CDR3 comprises 15 residues.

The rearrangement uses TRBV6-6 and TRBJ2-1, with D perhaps TRBD1 (6 bases). The CDR3 contains 11 residues. Germline V lookup: CDR1 MNHNY, CDR2 SVGAGI (reference sequence). Trimming cost V 5 bases and J 10 bases, with 9 bases left between them. This CDR3 reads CASSRTDEQFF. In DNA, the CDR3 is TGTGCCAGCAGTCGGACAGACGAGCAGTTCTTC.

The J gene is TRBJ1-5, the V gene TRBV6-5; D unresolved. V lost 5 bases and J 0 bases, leaving 8 bases between the germline ends. This CDR3 has 14 residues. The germline V gene encodes CDR1 MNHEY and CDR2 SVGAGI. Written as DNA, the CDR3 is TGTGCCAGCAGTGAACGATTTAGCAATCAGCCCCAGCATTTT. It encodes CASSERFSNQPQHF.

The V gene is TRBV18, the J gene TRBJ2-3, with TRBD1 identical over 9 bases. The V and J ends lost 1 base and 6 bases, in that order; junction bases with no gene match: 2. The CDR3 consists of 14 residues. Per the germline V gene, CDR1 is KGHSH and CDR2 is LQKENI. The CDR3 spells CASSPLGQGDTQYF. The CDR3 coding sequence is TGTGCCAGCTCACCACTTGGACAGGGGGATACGCAGTATTTT.

This clone was seen only a few times. The V and J genes are TRBV10-3 and TRBJ1-3; D remains ambiguous. V was clipped by 0 bases and J by 7 bases, with 13 bases between them. CDR3 size: 15 residues. CDR1 is ENHRY, CDR2 SYGVKD, per germline. CDR3 bases: TGTGCCATCAGTGAGTCTCGGGATCAGTGGAACACCATATATTTT. Translating gives CAISESRDQWNTIYF.

The CDR3 DNA follows: TGCAGCGTTCAAAGATTCTCCGGGGGGAGCACAGATACGCAGTATTTT. Its translation is CSVQRFSGGSTDTQYF. The V call is TRBV29-1, the J call TRBJ2-3; 7 positions agree with TRBD2. This CDR3 region has 16 residues. In germline, CDR1 is SQVTM, CDR2 ANQGSEA. J gave up 0 bases and V 5 bases, and 11 bases lay outside the gene matches.

The chain carries TRBV19 and TRBJ2-4; D might be TRBD1 (5 bases). The CDR3 runs 15 residues. The V end was cut by 7 bases, the J end by 2 bases, with 15 bases between. CDR1 is LNHDA, CDR2 SQIVND, per germline (reference sequence). This CDR3 reads CASNTRVRSKNIQYF. The CDR3 DNA reads as TGTGCCAGTAACACCAGGGTTAGGTCCAAAAACATTCAGTACTTC. The complete variable domain, with remaining parts taken from reference TRBV19 and TRBJ2-4, reads DGGITQSPKYLFRKEGQNVTLSCEQNLNHDAMYWYRQDPGQGLRLIYYSQIVNDFQKGDIAEGYSVSREKKESFPLTVTSAQKNPTAFYLCASNTRVRSKNIQYFGAGTRLSVL.

The DNA of the CDR3 is TGTGCCAGCAGTGAATGGGACAGAAATCAGCCCCAGCATTTT. Encoded protein: CASSEWDRNQPQHF. This sequence joins TRBV2 and TRBJ1-5; 7 bases map to TRBD1. CDR3 size: 14 residues. Trimming removed 2 bases from V and 4 bases from J; junction bases left unmatched: 2. The germline V gene encodes CDR1 SNHLY and CDR2 FYNNEI.

This chain joins TRBV7-3 and TRBJ2-2; no definite D call. CDR1 and CDR2 (germline): SGHTA, FQGTGA. Trimming stripped 1 base from V and 4 bases from J, with 1 base between. The CDR3 length is 12 residues. CDR3 sequence: CASSLSTGELFF. CDR3 DNA sequence: TGTGCCAGCAGCTTAAGCACCGGGGAGCTGTTTTTT.

This clone was detected only a few times. J is TRBJ2-1 and V is TRBV7-9; D ambiguous. Germline V lookup: CDR1 SEHNR, CDR2 FQNEAQ (reference sequence). The ends were cut back, 5 bases at V and 7 bases at J, with 24 bases in the middle. The CDR3 sequence is 17 residues long. In DNA, the CDR3 is TGTGCCAGCAGCCCTATTCAAGGAGATGGGATAGGTAATGAGCAGTTCTTC. Translation gives CASSPIQGDGIGNEQFF. Based on the CDR3 plus reference TRBV7-9 and TRBJ2-1, the full variable domain is DTGVSQNPRHKITKRGQNVTFRCDPISEHNRLYWYRQTLGQGPEFLTYFQNEAQLEKSRLLSDRFSAERPKGSFSTLEIQRTEQGDSAMYLCASSPIQGDGIGNEQFFGPGTRLTVL.

The chain carries TRBV5-5 and TRBJ1-3, with 9 bases that match TRBD1. The CDR3 runs 15 residues. Germline V lookup: CDR1 SGHKS, CDR2 YYEKEE (reference sequence). Trimming removed 3 bases from V and 1 base from J; junction bases left unmatched: 2. In DNA form, the CDR3 reads TGTGCCAGCAGCTCCGGGACAGGGTCTGGAAACACCATATATTTT. Translated: CASSSGTGSGNTIYF.

The sample holds a few counts of this clone. This chain links TRBV6-5 with TRBJ1-4, with D perhaps TRBD1 (5 bases). Germline assignment: CDR1 MNHEY and CDR2 SVGAGI. The V end was cut by 2 bases, the J end by 12 bases, with 7 bases between. This CDR3 is built from 11 residues. The CDR3 DNA reads as TGTGCCAGCAGTTACGGCAGGGAACTGTTTTTT. Amino acid sequence: CASSYGRELFF.

For the CDR3, the DNA is TGTGCCAGCTCACCGGACTGGGCGGGCACCGGGGAGCTGTTTTTT. Its translation is CASSPDWAGTGELFF. The rearrangement joins TRBV18 to TRBJ2-2, with D possibly being TRBD2 (5 bases). The V end was cut by 3 bases, the J end by 4 bases, with 12 bases between. Looked up from germline, CDR1 is KGHSH and CDR2 is LQKENI. CDR3 size: 15 residues.

This chain uses TRBV11-3 with TRBJ2-1; TRBD2 aligns across 11 bases. The CDR3 sequence is 15 residues long. J was trimmed by 2 bases and V by 5 bases; bases with no gene match: 2. The germline gives CDR1 SGHNT, CDR2 YENEEA. CDR3 residues: CASSLGLAAYNEQFF. In nucleotides, the CDR3 is TGTGCCAGCAGCCTGGGACTAGCGGCCTACAATGAGCAGTTCTTC.

The V and J genes are TRBV19 and TRBJ2-2; D perhaps matches TRBD2 (5 bases). Per the germline V gene, CDR1 is LNHDA and CDR2 is SQIVND (reference sequence). The V gene lost 6 bases and the J gene lost 0 bases, with 14 bases spanning the gap. CDR3 size: 16 residues. CDR3 in DNA: TGTGCCAGTAGGGAGGCCGGATCTTCGAACACCGGGGAGCTGTTTTTT. It codes for CASREAGSSNTGELFF. The full variable domain, rest sourced from reference TRBV19 and TRBJ2-2, is DGGITQSPKYLFRKEGQNVTLSCEQNLNHDAMYWYRQDPGQGLRLIYYSQIVNDFQKGDIAEGYSVSREKKESFPLTVTSAQKNPTAFYLCASREAGSSNTGELFFGEGSRLTVL.

The chain is built from TRBV18 and TRBJ1-5; 10 nucleotides line up with TRBD1. This CDR3 spans 16 amino acids. The J segment lost 6 bases and the V segment lost 4 bases, leaving 9 bases of the junction unmatched. Germline CDR1 KGHSH, CDR2 LQKENI. CDR3 residues: CASSRQGAQESQPQHF. As DNA, the CDR3 is TGTGCCAGCTCACGACAGGGGGCGCAGGAAAGTCAGCCCCAGCATTTT.

The genes are TRBV5-4 and TRBJ2-3, with unresolved D. CDR1 is SGHNT and CDR2 is YYREEE in the germline V gene (reference sequence). This CDR3 has 15 residues. Trimming took off 0 bases at V and 0 bases at J, with 8 bases between the two ends. CDR3 loop: CASSLAPTSTDTQYF. The CDR3, as DNA: TGTGCCAGCAGCTTGGCTCCCACGAGCACAGATACGCAGTATTTT. Full variable domain (rest looked up from reference TRBV5-4 and TRBJ2-3): ETGVTQSPTHLIKTRGQQVTLRCSSQSGHNTVSWYQQALGQGPQFIFQYYREEENGRGNFPPRFSGLQFPNYSSELNVNALELDDSALYLCASSLAPTSTDTQYFGPGTRLTVL.

On this clone: At one end, the junction sequence differs from germline, possibly due to a read error. V gene TRBV7-7 combines with J gene TRBJ2-3; 7 bases fit TRBD1. The CDR3 consists of 13 residues. The germline gives CDR1 SSHAT, CDR2 FNYEAQ (reference sequence). Here the CDR3 DNA reads TGTGCTAGCAGCTTCCAGGGGGCAGATACGCAGTATTTT. It translates to CASSFQGADTQYF.

This clone was detected only once. The chain carries TRBV5-5 and TRBJ2-7; D is tentatively TRBD1 or TRBD2 (5 bases each). Germline lookup yields CDR1 SGHKS and CDR2 YYEKEE (reference sequence). V was cut by 3 bases and J by 2 bases, with 12 bases left in between. There are 14 residues in the CDR3. Here the CDR3 reads CASSWPGTAYEQYF. CDR3 nucleotides: TGTGCCAGCAGCTGGCCAGGGACGGCCTACGAGCAGTACTTC.

V is TRBV19 and J is TRBJ1-1; the D is unclear. V was cut by 8 bases and J by 0 bases, with 13 bases left in between. CDR1 and CDR2 from the germline V gene are LNHDA and SQIVND (reference sequence). There are 14 residues in the CDR3. The CDR3, as DNA: TGTGCCAGTTCTCCGTATCGAATGAACACTGAAGCTTTCTTT. This translates into CASSPYRMNTEAFF.

The CDR3 sequence is CASSYPGLSSGNTIYF. CDR3 nucleotides: TGTGCCAGCAGTTACCCGGGACTAAGCTCTGGAAACACCATATATTTT. This rearrangement joins TRBV6-6 to TRBJ1-3; D is perhaps TRBD1 (5 bases). Germline V lookup: CDR1 MNHNY, CDR2 SVGAGI (reference sequence). Trimming cost V 2 bases and J 0 bases, with 11 bases left between them. The CDR3 is 16 amino acids.

The chain uses TRBV2 and TRBJ2-3; a weak D match, TRBD1 (6 bases). Germline V gene data show CDR1 as SNHLY and CDR2 as FYNNEI. There are 15 residues in the CDR3. The ends were cut back, 3 bases at V and 5 bases at J, with 15 bases in the middle. The CDR3 here is CASSETRGTGDTQYF. CDR3 sequence (DNA): TGTGCCAGCAGTGAGACAAGGGGGACGGGAGATACGCAGTATTTT.

V usage is TRBV5-1 and J usage is TRBJ1-1; D gene uncertain. The germline CDR1 and CDR2 sequences are SGHRS and YFSETQ. This CDR3 contains 14 residues. The V end lost 0 bases, the J end lost 3 bases, and 9 bases lay between the germline ends. The CDR3 loop is CASSLEVAYTEAFF. Written as DNA, the CDR3 is TGCGCCAGCAGCTTGGAAGTAGCCTACACTGAAGCTTTCTTT. Together with reference TRBV5-1 and TRBJ1-1, the CDR3 gives the full variable domain: KAGVTQTPRYLIKTRGQQVTLSCSPISGHRSVSWYQQTPGQGLQFLFEYFSETQRNKGNFPGRFSGRQFSNSRSEMNVSTLELGDSALYLCASSLEVAYTEAFFGQGTRLTVV.